This T cell receptor (beta chain) appears in the sequencing data of a study of low-dose radiotherapy and immunotherapy resistance in tumors. This CDR3 has 14 amino acids. V was clipped by 0 bases and J by 6 bases, with 11 bases between them. Germline CDR1 reads MGHRA; CDR2 reads YSYEKL. This clonotype was observed at least ten times. TCRs underwent 15 to 25 PCR cycles of amplification with a constant-region primer and V-primer adapter. TCRdb passed the reads through MiXCR, listing each CDR3 protein once. The sample lists about 52,000 distinct CDR3 sequences; approximately 33% were seen once. Time point reported: after trial treatment. The treatment was: LDRT plus nivolumab, ipilimumab, low-dose cyclophosphamide and aspirin (RACIN trial).

This sequence originates from a male donor with rectosigmoid adenocarcinoma. This chain uses TRBV4-1 with TRBJ2-5; possibly TRBD2 for D (5 bases). The sequences come from PBMCs, collected after low-dose radiotherapy plus immunotherapy. The CDR3 here is CASSQDAAVKTQYF. The CDR3 DNA reads TGCGCCAGCAGCCAAGATGCAGCGGTGAAGACCCAGTACTTC.